These 2 T cell receptor beta chains were all obtained from the same sample, sequenced in a study of T cell changes during pregnancy in multiple sclerosis. TCRdb's copy holds only in-frame clones and misses some; the assay was immunoSEQ multiplex PCR. The profile covers 50,000 to 75,000 clones, with 90% to 95% appearing a single time and 1% to 1.5% taken by the ten largest. The sample in question was peripheral blood, obtained after pregnancy. The origin of the receptors is a female donor in good health, enrolled as a control in a pregnancy study.

The chain employs TRBV27 and TRBJ2-7; 9 bases line up with TRBD2. V lost 2 bases to trimming and J lost 6 bases; unmatched junction nucleotides: 14. CDR3 length: 17 amino acids. Germline assignment: CDR1 MNHEY and CDR2 SMNVEV (reference sequence). The CDR3 nucleotides read TGTGCCAGCAGTTTAGGGAGTTTAGCGGGGGTCTTCAGCGAGCAGTACTTC. It yields the protein CASSLGSLAGVFSEQYF.

This sequence joins TRBV9 and TRBJ2-7; D perhaps matches TRBD2 (7 bases). Germline V lookup: CDR1 SGDLS, CDR2 YYNGEE. The CDR3 is made up of 16 amino acids. Trimming took 0 bases from V and 2 from J, leaving 15 bases between them. CDR3 DNA sequence: TGTGCCAGCAGCGTAGCTGGAGGGGGGGGACCCTACGAGCAGTACTTC. It encodes CASSVAGGGGPYEQYF.